These 30 T cell receptor beta chains were all obtained from the same sample, sequenced in a study of PD-1 blockade in classical Hodgkin lymphoma. Produced via immunoSEQ multiplex PCR; TCRdb's table is partial and in-frame only. The data show approximately 13,000 clones, roughly 78% seen once. All patients experienced relapse after autologous stem cell transplantation, and brentuximab vedotin exposure was variable. Sequenced here: peripheral blood mononuclear cells (PBMCs), sampled at baseline. These receptor sequences come from a human donor with classical Hodgkin lymphoma.

J is TRBJ2-3 and V is TRBV29-1; D is perhaps TRBD1 or TRBD2 (6 bases each). V was shortened by 2 bases and J by 2 bases, with 14 bases between the two germline ends. The CDR3 covers 15 residues. CDR1 and CDR2 (germline): SQVTM, ANQGSEA. Here the CDR3 DNA reads TGCAGCGTTGAAATTCGGCCGGGGGCCACAGATACGCAGTATTTT. Its protein product is CSVEIRPGATDTQYF.

This chain links TRBV6-5 with TRBJ1-6; D possibly corresponds to TRBD1 (6 bases). Trimming cost V 6 bases and J 9 bases, with 18 bases left between them. Germline CDR1 and CDR2: MNHEY and SVGAGI. The CDR3 spans 15 residues. DNA of the CDR3: TGTGCCAGCAGCCAAACAGGGTTTCAATTTTCACCCCTCCACTTT. Translated, it gives CASSQTGFQFSPLHF.

The chain recombines TRBV29-1 with TRBJ2-1, with D perhaps TRBD1 (9 bases). V gave up 8 bases and J gave up 1 base, with 21 bases separating them. The CDR3 runs 16 residues. Germline V gives CDR1 SQVTM, CDR2 ANQGSEA. This CDR3 reads CSPTGGDRESYNEQFF. As DNA, the CDR3 is TGCAGCCCGACGGGGGGGGACAGGGAATCCTACAATGAGCAGTTCTTC.

The chain recombines TRBV27 with TRBJ1-5, with D unclear. Germline V CDR1 and CDR2: MNHEY, SMNVEV (reference sequence). The CDR3 contains 13 residues. Trimming shortened V by 2 bases and J by 2 bases, and 4 bases separated the two germline ends. This CDR3 reads CASSLMGNQPQHF. DNA of the CDR3: TGTGCCAGCAGTTTAATGGGCAATCAGCCCCAGCATTTT.

Details on this clone: One end of the junction is discordant with germline, which a read error may explain. Other nucleotide sequences in the sample specify the same CDR3. This chain uses TRBV7-8 with TRBJ2-7; D not resolved. This CDR3 has 13 amino acids. The germline CDR1 and CDR2 sequences are SGHVS and FQNEAQ. Here the CDR3 DNA reads TGTGCCAGCAGCTTAGGATACCTCTACGAGCAGTACTTT. Protein: CASSLGYLYEQYF.

This chain connects TRBV6-1 to TRBJ1-4; the D gene is possibly TRBD1 (6 bases). In germline, CDR1 is MNHNS, CDR2 SASEGT. The V end was cut by 5 bases, the J end by 8 bases, with 18 bases between. The CDR3 totals 15 residues. The CDR3 loop reads CASSKIQARGEKLFF. CDR3 DNA: TGTGCCAGCAGTAAGATACAGGCCAGGGGAGAAAAACTGTTTTTT.

The chain employs TRBV28 and TRBJ2-1; D is ambiguous. Germline lookup yields CDR1 MDHEN and CDR2 SYDVKM. The CDR3 has 12 residues. Trimming left V 3 bases short and J 10 bases short, with 10 bases between. In DNA, the CDR3 is TGTGCCAGCAGTTTGGTGGCTTGGGAGCAGTTCTTC. Its protein is CASSLVAWEQFF.

This clone is medium-sized in the sample. This sequence joins TRBV11-2 and TRBJ1-2; 8 positions agree with TRBD1. The CDR3 totals 15 residues. V was clipped by 2 bases and J by 2 bases; unmatched bases: 4. The germline V gene encodes CDR1 SGHAT and CDR2 FQNNGV. The CDR3 DNA sequence: TGTGCCAGCAGCTTAACGACAGGGGACAACTATGGCTACACCTTC. This codes for CASSLTTGDNYGYTF.

The rearrangement joins TRBV19 to TRBJ1-1, with D perhaps matching TRBD1 (5 bases). From germline, CDR1 is LNHDA and CDR2 SQIVND (reference sequence). Trimming left V 6 bases short and J 0 bases short, with 20 bases between. This CDR3 spans 17 amino acids. CDR3 nucleotide sequence: TGTGCCAGTAGGCCTCCCCCTGGGCCAGGGATGAACACTGAAGCTTTCTTT. It codes for CASRPPPGPGMNTEAFF. Full variable domain (rest looked up from reference TRBV19 and TRBJ1-1): DGGITQSPKYLFRKEGQNVTLSCEQNLNHDAMYWYRQDPGQGLRLIYYSQIVNDFQKGDIAEGYSVSREKKESFPLTVTSAQKNPTAFYLCASRPPPGPGMNTEAFFGQGTRLTVV.

The chain links TRBV10-3 to TRBJ2-3; TRBD1 aligns across 8 bases. Germline V gene sequence: CDR1 ENHRY, CDR2 SYGVKD. V was clipped by 4 bases and J by 8 bases; unmatched bases: 8. This CDR3 is built from 14 residues. CDR3 protein: CAISVGQGALTQYF. In DNA form, the CDR3 reads TGTGCCATCAGTGTCGGTCAGGGGGCGCTTACGCAGTATTTT.

This chain connects TRBV4-1 to TRBJ2-3; 11 bases line up with TRBD2. In germline, CDR1 is MGHRA, CDR2 YSYEKL. The CDR3 is 18 residues long. V was pared by 1 base and J by 0 bases, with 6 bases of the junction left unmatched. CDR3 amino acids: CASSQVISGGGSTDTQYF. Written as DNA, the CDR3 is TGCGCCAGCAGCCAAGTGATTAGCGGGGGGGGTAGCACAGATACGCAGTATTTT.

The chain couples TRBV27 to TRBJ2-7, with a possible D match to TRBD1 (6 bases). Trimming stripped 6 bases from V and 0 bases from J, with 15 bases between. This CDR3 contains 15 residues. Germline-derived CDR1 and CDR2 are MNHEY and SMNVEV (reference sequence). The CDR3 reads CASRVTGSNSYEQYV. CDR3 DNA: TGTGCCAGCAGGGTAACAGGGTCGAACTCCTACGAGCAGTACGTC.

V is TRBV27 and J is TRBJ2-7; 7 nucleotides match TRBD2. Germline V gene lookup returns CDR1 MNHEY and CDR2 SMNVEV (reference sequence). The CDR3 spans 12 residues. The trim removed 9 bases at V and 2 bases at J, leaving 4 bases unmatched. CDR3 nucleotide sequence: TGTGCCAGGATACGGGGGGCCTACGAGCAGTACGTC. Translation: CARIRGAYEQYV.

In this sample, this clone turned up once. The chain links TRBV6-5 to TRBJ2-6, with D uncertain. Trimming left V 0 bases short and J 2 bases short, with 2 bases between. The V gene's germline CDR1 is MNHEY and CDR2 SVGAGI. The CDR3 sequence is 14 residues long. CDR3 loop: CASSYSPGANVLTF. CDR3 DNA sequence: TGTGCCAGCAGTTACTCTCCTGGGGCCAACGTCCTGACTTTC.

Remarks on this clone: Germline and junction disagree at one end, which may indicate a read error. This chain links TRBV7-9 with TRBJ1-2; no reliable D call. This CDR3 has 15 amino acids. Germline lookup yields CDR1 SEHNR and CDR2 FQNEAQ (reference sequence). The CDR3 bases are TGTGCCAGCAGCTCCGGGATCCTGGAGGGCTATGACTACACCTTC. Translated, it gives CASSSGILEGYDYTF.

This clone was observed a few times. The rearrangement uses TRBV7-9 and TRBJ2-7; D is unclear. CDR1 SEHNR and CDR2 FQNEAQ come from the germline V gene (reference sequence). The CDR3 has 14 residues. V lost 0 bases to trimming and J lost 2 bases, with 8 bases between them. The CDR3 bases are TGTGCCAGCAGCTTAGCATGGGCTACCTACGAGCAGTACTTC. The encoded protein is CASSLAWATYEQYF. Full variable domain (missing parts from reference TRBV7-9 and TRBJ2-7): DTGVSQNPRHKITKRGQNVTFRCDPISEHNRLYWYRQTLGQGPEFLTYFQNEAQLEKSRLLSDRFSAERPKGSFSTLEIQRTEQGDSAMYLCASSLAWATYEQYFGPGTRLTVT.

A note on this clone: Other nucleotide sequences from this sample produce the same CDR3. V and J are TRBV9 and TRBJ1-3; 11 bases match TRBD1. CDR1 and CDR2 (germline): SGDLS, YYNGEE. J lost 4 bases, V lost 3 bases, and 6 bases had no gene match. The CDR3 contains 16 residues. The CDR3 bases are TGTGCCAGCAGCGCGTTGGACAGGGGGCGAGGAAACACCATATATTTT. It yields the protein CASSALDRGRGNTIYF.

The J gene is TRBJ2-3, the V gene TRBV9; D may be TRBD2 (6 bases). The V end was cut by 6 bases, the J end by 3 bases, with 11 bases between. CDR1 and CDR2 (germline): SGDLS, YYNGEE. This CDR3 is built from 13 residues. CDR3 sequence reads: CASNPGRTDTQYF. For the CDR3, the DNA is TGTGCCAGCAACCCCGGGAGAACAGATACGCAGTATTTT.

This chain links TRBV20-1 with TRBJ2-1; D not resolved. CDR1 is DFQATT, CDR2 SNEGSKA, per germline (reference sequence). V gave up 3 bases and J gave up 7 bases, with 7 bases separating them. This CDR3 region has 11 residues. The CDR3 loop is CSASADNEQFF. The CDR3 DNA reads as TGCAGTGCTAGTGCAGATAATGAGCAGTTCTTC.

This clone has only one observation. In nucleotides, the CDR3 is TGTGCCAGCAGCTTATCGGACACAGATACGCAGTATTTT. It is translated as CASSLSDTDTQYF. V is TRBV7-8 and J is TRBJ2-3; D is ambiguous. V shed 2 bases and J shed 2 bases, with 5 bases lying between them. Germline CDR1 SGHVS, CDR2 FQNEAQ. The CDR3 covers 13 residues.

V usage is TRBV19 and J usage is TRBJ2-3, with D uncertain. The CDR3 totals 15 residues. Germline loops: CDR1 LNHDA, CDR2 SQIVND (reference sequence). The germline V and J ends were trimmed by 4 bases and 2 bases, with 13 bases remaining between them. The DNA for the CDR3 is TGTGCCAGTAGTACCTCGGGTGACCCCACAGATACGCAGTATTTT. Its translation is CASSTSGDPTDTQYF.

This clone was detected only a few times. This chain uses TRBV15 with TRBJ2-2; D not certain. Germline loops: CDR1 LNHNV, CDR2 YYDKDF (reference sequence). Trimming removed 5 bases at V and 0 bases at J, with 7 bases between. The CDR3 totals 14 residues. The CDR3 nucleotides read TGTGCCACCAGCCAAGACGCGAACACCGGGGAGCTGTTTTTT. It translates to CATSQDANTGELFF.

This clone showed up just once. The chain carries TRBV6-4 and TRBJ2-1, with 8 bases that match TRBD2. The CDR3 consists of 17 residues. The J segment lost 0 bases and the V segment lost 4 bases, leaving 8 bases of the junction unmatched. From germline, CDR1 is MRHNA and CDR2 SNTAGT. The CDR3 is CASSGRGGAGSYNEQFF. Here the CDR3 DNA reads TGTGCCAGCAGTGGACGGGGGGGAGCAGGCTCCTACAATGAGCAGTTCTTC.

Relative to its sample, this clone is medium-sized. The chain couples TRBV6-5 to TRBJ1-6; D gene unclear. Between the trimmed V and J ends, which lost 0 bases and 7 bases, there was a span of 10 bases. Germline V gene lookup returns CDR1 MNHEY and CDR2 SVGAGI. This CDR3 has 15 amino acids. The CDR3 here is CASSYSEGGNSPLHF. CDR3 nucleotide sequence: TGTGCCAGCAGTTACTCGGAGGGTGGGAATTCACCCCTCCACTTT.

The V gene is TRBV4-3, the J gene TRBJ2-7, with D perhaps TRBD2 (7 bases). The CDR3 runs to 16 residues. The V gene's germline CDR1 is LGHNA and CDR2 YSLEER. With 0 bases removed from V and 3 bases from J, the gap between germline ends came to 15 bases. The CDR3 protein is CASSQERGGGNYEQYF. CDR3 bases: TGCGCCAGCAGCCAAGAAAGGGGGGGCGGCAACTACGAGCAGTACTTC.

The genes are TRBV11-2 and TRBJ2-7, with D uncertain. This CDR3 spans 12 amino acids. Germline lookup yields CDR1 SGHAT and CDR2 FQNNGV. V was cut by 6 bases and J by 2 bases, with 8 bases left in between. CDR3 sequence: CASRLDAYEQYF. CDR3 nucleotides: TGTGCCAGCAGGCTTGACGCCTACGAGCAGTACTTC.

J is TRBJ2-1 and V is TRBV4-1; 14 bases line up with TRBD2. Germline CDR1 reads MGHRA; CDR2 reads YSYEKL. The CDR3 loop spans 16 amino acids. The junction had 4 bases not matched to a gene; V was cut back by 2 bases and J by 7 bases. CDR3 in DNA: TGCGCCAGCAGCCAACGCGGGACTAGCGGGAGAAATGAGCAGTTCTTC. Protein: CASSQRGTSGRNEQFF.

The rearrangement uses TRBV11-1 and TRBJ1-2, with 7 bases matching TRBD1. Germline CDR1 reads SGHAT; CDR2 reads FQDESV (reference sequence). V was pared by 7 bases and J by 5 bases, with 10 bases of the junction left unmatched. This CDR3 region has 14 residues. The CDR3 DNA sequence: TGTGCCAGCACCAATAGACAGGGATGGTATGGCTACACCTTC. It codes for CASTNRQGWYGYTF.

This chain links TRBV18 with TRBJ2-7, with 8 bases identical to TRBD2. The CDR3 is made up of 14 amino acids. V shed 0 bases, J shed 3 bases, and the junction held 1 base outside the gene matches. Germline CDR1 is KGHSH and CDR2 is LQKENI. CDR3 residues: CASSPPSGSYEQYF. The DNA of the CDR3 is TGTGCCAGCTCACCACCCAGCGGGAGCTACGAGCAGTACTTC.

The chain recombines TRBV11-2 with TRBJ2-3; D is perhaps TRBD1 or TRBD2 (6 bases each). Germline lookup yields CDR1 SGHAT and CDR2 FQNNGV. Trimming took 3 bases from V and 1 from J, leaving 17 bases between them. The CDR3 loop spans 17 amino acids. CDR3 in DNA: TGTGCCAGCAGCTTGAGGCAGGGAAGGGGGGGCACAGATACGCAGTATTTT. It translates to CASSLRQGRGGTDTQYF.